The rows below give T cell receptor beta chains drawn from one sample of a study of blood T cell repertoires in COVID-19. TCRdb's table, derived via immunoSEQ multiplex PCR, lists solely in-frame clones and lacks some. The table has approximately 220,000 clones, about 83% seen once. Sample: peripheral blood. Source of these receptors: a woman between 50 and 59 years old with acute or convalescent COVID-19. CDR3s include the opening cysteine and the closing phenylalanine or tryptophan. Fields, in order: J gene, D gene, clone size, V gene, CDR3 DNA, CDR3 protein. The D gene is left open where the match is weak. Not all rows give a size; the values are once, few, many and, for expanded clones, a class.

J gene: TRBJ2-7; D gene: TRBD2; clone size: .; V gene: TRBV5-1; CDR3 DNA: TGCGCCAGCAGCTGGGGGGGGGAACCCTACGAGCAGTACTTC; CDR3 protein: CASSWGGEPYEQYF
J gene: TRBJ1-6; D gene: .; clone size: .; V gene: TRBV12-3/TRBV12-4; CDR3 DNA: TGTGCCAGCAGTTTACAGGGGAAGTCACCCCTCCACTTT; CDR3 protein: CASSLQGKSPLHF
J gene: TRBJ1-5; D gene: .; clone size: .; V gene: TRBV19; CDR3 DNA: TGTGCCAGCCTAAAACGGACAGATAGCAATCAGCCCCAGCATTTT; CDR3 protein: CASLKRTDSNQPQHF
J gene: TRBJ1-1; D gene: .; clone size: once; V gene: TRBV5-5; CDR3 DNA: TGTGCCAGCAGCCCCTCCTATTCGGGGACTGAAGCTTTCTTT; CDR3 protein: CASSPSYSGTEAFF
J gene: TRBJ2-2; D gene: .; clone size: .; V gene: TRBV29-1; CDR3 DNA: TGCAGCGTTGTTGGGGAGACCGGGGAGCTGTTTTTT; CDR3 protein: CSVVGETGELFF
J gene: TRBJ2-1; D gene: TRBD2; clone size: .; V gene: TRBV15; CDR3 DNA: TGTGCCACCAGCAGGAGGGTAGCGGGAGGGCCCGATGAGCAGTTCTTC; CDR3 protein: CATSRRVAGGPDEQFF
J gene: TRBJ2-7; D gene: TRBD1; clone size: .; V gene: TRBV28; CDR3 DNA: TGTGCCAGCAGTACCGGGACAGGGGGCTACGAGCAGTACTTC; CDR3 protein: CASSTGTGGYEQYF
J gene: TRBJ2-5; D gene: TRBD1; clone size: .; V gene: TRBV10-3; CDR3 DNA: TGTGCCATCAGGGGGGACAGGTTTCAAGAGACCCAGTACTTC; CDR3 protein: CAIRGDRFQETQYF
J gene: TRBJ2-7; D gene: TRBD1; clone size: .; V gene: TRBV19; CDR3 DNA: TGTGCCAGTAGTTCCCAGGGGGACCCCGGCCTCTACGAGCAGTACTTC; CDR3 protein: CASSSQGDPGLYEQYF
J gene: TRBJ2-3; D gene: .; clone size: .; V gene: TRBV29-1; CDR3 DNA: TGCAGCGTGGACGACACAGGGTTAGATACGCAGTATTTT; CDR3 protein: CSVDDTGLDTQYF
J gene: TRBJ2-7; D gene: TRBD2; clone size: .; V gene: TRBV7-2; CDR3 DNA: TGTGCCAGCAGCTTAGTTTCCCTAGCGGGAGGTCAGCAGTACTTC; CDR3 protein: CASSLVSLAGGQQYF
J gene: TRBJ2-7; D gene: .; clone size: .; V gene: TRBV28; CDR3 DNA: TGTGCCAGCTTACGGCCAGGGGCCTACGAGCAGTACTTC; CDR3 protein: CASLRPGAYEQYF
J gene: TRBJ2-7; D gene: TRBD2; clone size: .; V gene: TRBV24-1; CDR3 DNA: TGTGCCACCAGTGATTTGCTCCGGACTAGCGGGAGCCACGAGCAGTACTTC; CDR3 protein: CATSDLLRTSGSHEQYF
J gene: TRBJ2-1; D gene: TRBD2; clone size: .; V gene: TRBV5-1; CDR3 DNA: TGCGCCACCTCAGCGGGACCCGCCTACAATGAGCAGTTCTTC; CDR3 protein: CATSAGPAYNEQFF
J gene: TRBJ1-4; D gene: .; clone size: .; V gene: TRBV5-1; CDR3 DNA: TGCGCCAGCAGCCTCACAGGGTTGGATGAAAAACTGTTTTTT; CDR3 protein: CASSLTGLDEKLFF
J gene: TRBJ2-7; D gene: TRBD1; clone size: few; V gene: TRBV6-5; CDR3 DNA: TGTGCCATCGGGACAGGGGGTTCCTACGAGCAGTACTTC; CDR3 protein: CAIGTGGSYEQYF
J gene: TRBJ2-7; D gene: .; clone size: once; V gene: TRBV12-3/TRBV12-4; CDR3 DNA: TGTGCCAGCAGTTTAAACAGCAACTACGAGCAGTACTTC; CDR3 protein: CASSLNSNYEQYF
J gene: TRBJ1-2; D gene: .; clone size: .; V gene: TRBV7-9; CDR3 DNA: TGTGCCAGCAGCTTTGGCGCGGAAGGTGGCTACACCTTC; CDR3 protein: CASSFGAEGGYTF
J gene: TRBJ2-5; D gene: .; clone size: once; V gene: TRBV5-1; CDR3 DNA: TGCGCCAGCAGCTCGACAACAGGGAAACAAGAGACCCAGTACTTC; CDR3 protein: CASSSTTGKQETQYF
J gene: TRBJ2-1; D gene: TRBD2; clone size: .; V gene: TRBV18; CDR3 DNA: TGTGCCAGCTCACCAATATCAGGGATTAGCGGGAGTGTACATGAGCAGTTCTTC; CDR3 protein: CASSPISGISGSVHEQFF
J gene: TRBJ2-3; D gene: TRBD2; clone size: .; V gene: TRBV2; CDR3 DNA: TGTGCCACCGGGACTAGCGGGAGGGCTAGCACAGATACGCAGTATTTT; CDR3 protein: CATGTSGRASTDTQYF
J gene: TRBJ2-1; D gene: TRBD2; clone size: .; V gene: TRBV6-2/TRBV6-3; CDR3 DNA: TGTGCCAGCAGTTACTCACTAGCGGGAGAGGTAGTCAACAACAATGAGCAGTTCTTC; CDR3 protein: CASSYSLAGEVVNNNEQFF
J gene: TRBJ2-5; D gene: TRBD1; clone size: .; V gene: TRBV24-1; CDR3 DNA: TGTGCCACCAGTGATTTGGGGACAGGGGATCAGACCCAGTACTTC; CDR3 protein: CATSDLGTGDQTQYF
J gene: TRBJ1-1; D gene: .; clone size: few; V gene: TRBV9; CDR3 DNA: TGTGCCAGCAGCCCACAGATTGGGAACACTGAAGCTTTCTTT; CDR3 protein: CASSPQIGNTEAFF
J gene: TRBJ1-4; D gene: .; clone size: few; V gene: TRBV28; CDR3 DNA: TGTGCCAGCAGTCCGCGGGGGGGGGATGAAAAACTGTTTTTT; CDR3 protein: CASSPRGGDEKLFF
J gene: TRBJ1-1; D gene: TRBD1; clone size: .; V gene: TRBV6-5; CDR3 DNA: TGTGCCAGCATCGACAGGGGTGACACTGAAGCTTTCTTT; CDR3 protein: CASIDRGDTEAFF
J gene: TRBJ2-1; D gene: TRBD2; clone size: .; V gene: TRBV10-2; CDR3 DNA: TGCGCCAGCAGGCCGGGACACGGGACTAGCGTGCAGTTCTTC; CDR3 protein: CASRPGHGTSVQFF
J gene: TRBJ1-1; D gene: .; clone size: .; V gene: TRBV2; CDR3 DNA: TGTGCCAGCAGCCCGACACCCTACACTGAAGCTTTCTTT; CDR3 protein: CASSPTPYTEAFF
J gene: TRBJ2-1; D gene: TRBD1; clone size: .; V gene: TRBV18; CDR3 DNA: TGTGCCAGCTCATTCGGACAGGGTGAGCAGTTCTTC; CDR3 protein: CASSFGQGEQFF
J gene: TRBJ1-5; D gene: .; clone size: .; V gene: TRBV6-5; CDR3 DNA: TGTGCCAGCATCGCGGGGGACAGCAATCAGCCCCAGCATTTT; CDR3 protein: CASIAGDSNQPQHF
J gene: TRBJ1-2; D gene: TRBD1; clone size: once; V gene: TRBV19; CDR3 DNA: TGTGCCAGTAGTGAGGACAGGGGGCAGAAAGGCTACACCTTC; CDR3 protein: CASSEDRGQKGYTF
J gene: TRBJ1-2; D gene: .; clone size: few; V gene: TRBV2; CDR3 DNA: TGTGCCACCCCCCACAGGGTATATGGCTACACCTTC; CDR3 protein: CATPHRVYGYTF
J gene: TRBJ2-5; D gene: TRBD1; clone size: .; V gene: TRBV15; CDR3 DNA: TGTGCCACCAGCAGAGGGCTGGACAGGGAAGAGACCCAGTACTTC; CDR3 protein: CATSRGLDREETQYF
J gene: TRBJ2-1; D gene: .; clone size: .; V gene: TRBV2; CDR3 DNA: TGTGCCAGCAGGACTACGAAAAGCTCCTACAATGAGCAGTTCTTC; CDR3 protein: CASRTTKSSYNEQFF
J gene: TRBJ2-7; D gene: TRBD2; clone size: .; V gene: TRBV28; CDR3 DNA: TGTGCCAGCAGTTCCCAAGGGAGTAGCGGGAGTCTCCACGAGCAGTACTTC; CDR3 protein: CASSSQGSSGSLHEQYF
J gene: TRBJ2-1; D gene: TRBD2; clone size: few; V gene: TRBV7-2; CDR3 DNA: TGTGCCAGCAGCTTAACGGCGGGAGGAGATGAGCAGTTCTTC; CDR3 protein: CASSLTAGGDEQFF
J gene: TRBJ2-2; D gene: .; clone size: .; V gene: TRBV7-3; CDR3 DNA: TGTGCCAGCAGCTTAACGAGGGTGGGACAACTTTACACCGGGGAGCTGTTTTTT; CDR3 protein: CASSLTRVGQLYTGELFF
J gene: TRBJ1-4; D gene: .; clone size: .; V gene: TRBV27; CDR3 DNA: TGTGCCAGCAGTTACGCGGGGAGAGATGAAAAACTGTTTTTT; CDR3 protein: CASSYAGRDEKLFF
J gene: TRBJ2-5; D gene: TRBD2; clone size: .; V gene: TRBV2; CDR3 DNA: TGTGCCAGCAGTGAAAAGACAGCGGGGGTAAAGACCCAGTACTTC; CDR3 protein: CASSEKTAGVKTQYF
J gene: TRBJ1-2; D gene: TRBD1; clone size: .; V gene: TRBV27; CDR3 DNA: TGTGCCAGCAGCGGAACCGGGACAGCTAACTATGGCTACACCTTC; CDR3 protein: CASSGTGTANYGYTF
J gene: TRBJ2-7; D gene: TRBD1; clone size: once; V gene: TRBV2; CDR3 DNA: TGTGCCAGCAGTGAAGCGTTTACAGGGGGCTACGAGCAGTACTTC; CDR3 protein: CASSEAFTGGYEQYF
J gene: TRBJ2-7; D gene: TRBD2; clone size: few; V gene: TRBV2; CDR3 DNA: TGTGCCAGCAGTGAATGGGAGGGCCACGAGCAGTACTTC; CDR3 protein: CASSEWEGHEQYF
J gene: TRBJ2-3; D gene: TRBD1; clone size: .; V gene: TRBV6-5; CDR3 DNA: TGTGCCAGCAGTTACGGACAGGGAGATACGCAGTATTTT; CDR3 protein: CASSYGQGDTQYF
J gene: TRBJ2-1; D gene: TRBD2; clone size: .; V gene: TRBV15; CDR3 DNA: TGTGCCACCAGCAGTGTAGCGGGAGGGCCTTGGGAGCAGTTCTTC; CDR3 protein: CATSSVAGGPWEQFF
J gene: TRBJ2-7; D gene: TRBD1; clone size: .; V gene: TRBV20-1; CDR3 DNA: TGCAGTGCTCGGGACAGCCCACGGCAGTACTTC; CDR3 protein: CSARDSPRQYF
J gene: TRBJ2-7; D gene: .; clone size: once; V gene: TRBV3-1/TRBV3-2; CDR3 DNA: TGTGCCAGCAGCCGGGACTCCTTTGGGTCCTACGAGCAGTACTTC; CDR3 protein: CASSRDSFGSYEQYF
J gene: TRBJ1-2; D gene: .; clone size: .; V gene: TRBV6-5; CDR3 DNA: TGTGCCAGCAGTTCCCACAGGGTTTTAGATGGCTACACCTTC; CDR3 protein: CASSSHRVLDGYTF
J gene: TRBJ2-2; D gene: .; clone size: .; V gene: TRBV24-1; CDR3 DNA: TGTGCCACCAGTCGACCGACGCGAGACCTAGGTACCGGGGAGCTGTTTTTT; CDR3 protein: CATSRPTRDLGTGELFF
J gene: TRBJ2-5; D gene: TRBD1; clone size: .; V gene: TRBV29-1; CDR3 DNA: TGCAGCGGGGGGACAGGGAAACAAGAGACCCAGTACTTC; CDR3 protein: CSGGTGKQETQYF
J gene: TRBJ1-2; D gene: TRBD1; clone size: .; V gene: TRBV5-8; CDR3 DNA: TGTGCCAGCAGCACCTTAGGGACAGCTAACTATGGCTACACCTTC; CDR3 protein: CASSTLGTANYGYTF
J gene: TRBJ2-7; D gene: TRBD2; clone size: .; V gene: TRBV18; CDR3 DNA: TGTGCCAGCTCACCAGGGACTATATCCTACGAGCAGTACTTC; CDR3 protein: CASSPGTISYEQYF
J gene: TRBJ2-1; D gene: TRBD2; clone size: few; V gene: TRBV19; CDR3 DNA: TGTGCCACTAAACTAGCGGGAGGGGCCAATGAGCAGTTCTTC; CDR3 protein: CATKLAGGANEQFF
J gene: TRBJ1-1; D gene: TRBD1; clone size: .; V gene: TRBV7-6; CDR3 DNA: TGTGCCAGCAGCGAGGGGGCGGGGGGCGACGGCGCTTTCTTT; CDR3 protein: CASSEGAGGDGAFF
J gene: TRBJ2-7; D gene: TRBD2; clone size: once; V gene: TRBV9; CDR3 DNA: TGTGCCAGCAGCGTAGGTAGCGGGAGTTCCGAGCAGTACTTC; CDR3 protein: CASSVGSGSSEQYF
J gene: TRBJ1-1; D gene: .; clone size: medium-sized; V gene: TRBV6-2/TRBV6-3; CDR3 DNA: TGTGCCAGCAGTACGGGACACCCGAACACTGAAGCTTTCTTT; CDR3 protein: CASSTGHPNTEAFF
J gene: TRBJ1-4; D gene: .; clone size: .; V gene: TRBV4-2; CDR3 DNA: TGTGCCAGCAGCCGGCATAAGTGGGACGGGACACTCTTCGAAAAACTGTTTTTT; CDR3 protein: CASSRHKWDGTLFEKLFF
J gene: TRBJ1-1; D gene: TRBD1; clone size: .; V gene: TRBV6-5; CDR3 DNA: TGTGCCAGCAACCAAAGGGACAGTGACACTGAAGCTTTCTTT; CDR3 protein: CASNQRDSDTEAFF
J gene: TRBJ1-6; D gene: .; clone size: .; V gene: TRBV7-2; CDR3 DNA: TGTGCCAGCAGCTTAGTAGCAGGGATGAATAATTCACCCCTCCACTTT; CDR3 protein: CASSLVAGMNNSPLHF
J gene: TRBJ1-2; D gene: .; clone size: .; V gene: TRBV18; CDR3 DNA: TGTGCCAGCTCACCTGGTGGGCCACGGGGCTACACCTTC; CDR3 protein: CASSPGGPRGYTF